The subject of this entry is one TCR beta chain. What it binds is not known. Sequencing was performed with immunoSEQ multiplex PCR; in TCRdb, only in-frame clones are kept and a portion is missing. The repertoire holds 50,000 to 70,000 clones, with 85% as singletons. CDR1 is SGHTA, CDR2 FQGNSA, per germline. V was cut by 5 bases and J by 4 bases, with 15 bases left in between. The CDR3 runs to 15 residues. This specimen belongs to a study of OX40 agonist ivuxolimab in advanced cancers. About the study: Ivuxolimab was delivered to patients intravenously every 2 weeks at doses spanning 0.01 to 10 mg/kg. Allowance was made for prior anti-PD-1, anti-PD-L1 or anti-CTLA-4 therapy, and around 44% had some. General observations from the study: Partial responders dosed at 0.1-3.0 mg/kg displayed clonal expansion ranking among the lowest. Which antigen the expanded peripheral T cells recognized is unknown.

This clonotype originated in an adult with an advanced solid tumor such as melanoma, head and neck, liver or kidney cancer. This chain joins TRBV7-2 and TRBJ2-1; D is undetermined. Sample: CD4+ or CD8+ T cells sorted from blood, taken in a trial of the OX40 agonist ivuxolimab. CDR3 loop: CASSPTRDNYNEQFF. Here the CDR3 DNA reads TGTGCCAGCAGCCCTACCAGAGATAATTACAATGAGCAGTTCTTC.